Listed below are T cell receptor beta chains from one sample, sequenced in a study of T cells in Graves' hyperthyroidism and ophthalmopathy. MiXCR, applied by TCRdb to the multiplex PCR reads, yields one record per CDR3 protein. The repertoire has about 620,000 distinct CDR3 sequences, 15% to 20% of them found once; the top ten carry around 4%. The sample taken for sequencing was blood. The receptors were sampled from a woman in her twenties or thirties with Graves' hyperthyroidism. Both conserved end residues are part of each CDR3. D genes are given only for firm matches. The size of a clone is reported for some rows only, either as once, few or many, or as a class for expanded clones.

.	TRBV20-1	15	.	TRBJ2-2	CSARVGTQNTGELFF	TGCAGTGCTAGAGTAGGGACACAGAACACCGGGGAGCTGTTTTTT
many	TRBV13	14	TRBD2	TRBJ2-7	CASSLLAGVYEQYF	TGTGCCAGCAGCTTGCTAGCGGGAGTCTATGAGCAGTACTTC
.	TRBV7-8	16	.	TRBJ1-6	CASSRWTTPSNSPLHF	TGTGCCAGCAGCCGCTGGACAACTCCTTCTAATTCACCCCTCCACTTT
many	TRBV3-1	15	.	TRBJ1-2	CASSLAGRINYGYTF	TGTGCCAGCAGCTTGGCGGGCAGGATAAACTATGGCTACACCTTC
many	TRBV5-1	16	TRBD2	TRBJ2-7	CASSLARREDPYEQYF	TGCGCCAGCAGCTTGGCCAGGCGGGAGGACCCCTACGAGCAGTACTTC
many	TRBV5-1	15	.	TRBJ1-1	CASSLVGVKNTEAFF	TGCGCCAGCAGCTTGGTCGGAGTAAAAAACACTGAAGCTTTCTTT
.	TRBV6-5	16	TRBD2	TRBJ2-7	CASSLGLAGNGYEQYF	TGTGCCAGCAGTTTGGGACTAGCGGGTAACGGGTACGAGCAGTACTTC
few	TRBV7-9	14	.	TRBJ2-1	CASSTTGHYNEQFF	TGTGCCAGCAGCACAACAGGGCACTACAATGAGCAGTTCTTC
many	TRBV20-1	14	TRBD2	TRBJ2-5	CSARSPGGEETQYF	TGCAGTGCTAGAAGCCCGGGGGGAGAAGAGACCCAGTACTTC
.	TRBV3-1	17	TRBD2	TRBJ2-3	CASSNPGLAGSTDTQYF	TGTGCCAGCAGCAATCCGGGACTAGCGGGTAGCACAGATACGCAGTATTTT
many	TRBV6-1	16	.	TRBJ2-2	CASSETLGGDTGELFF	TGTGCCAGCAGTGAAACCCTCGGCGGCGACACCGGGGAGCTGTTTTTT
few	TRBV9	15	TRBD2	TRBJ2-1	CASSVLLAGYNEQFF	TGTGCCAGCAGCGTACTACTAGCGGGGTACAATGAGCAGTTCTTC
many	TRBV3-1	14	.	TRBJ1-1	CASSQEGGNTEAFF	TGTGCCAGCAGCCAAGAGGGGGGGAACACTGAAGCTTTCTTT
many	TRBV30	10	.	TRBJ2-2	CAWGSGELFF	TGTGCCTGGGGGTCCGGGGAGCTGTTTTTT
few	TRBV9	15	TRBD2	TRBJ2-3	CASGRLAGAPDTQYF	TGTGCCAGCGGGCGACTAGCGGGAGCGCCAGATACGCAGTATTTT